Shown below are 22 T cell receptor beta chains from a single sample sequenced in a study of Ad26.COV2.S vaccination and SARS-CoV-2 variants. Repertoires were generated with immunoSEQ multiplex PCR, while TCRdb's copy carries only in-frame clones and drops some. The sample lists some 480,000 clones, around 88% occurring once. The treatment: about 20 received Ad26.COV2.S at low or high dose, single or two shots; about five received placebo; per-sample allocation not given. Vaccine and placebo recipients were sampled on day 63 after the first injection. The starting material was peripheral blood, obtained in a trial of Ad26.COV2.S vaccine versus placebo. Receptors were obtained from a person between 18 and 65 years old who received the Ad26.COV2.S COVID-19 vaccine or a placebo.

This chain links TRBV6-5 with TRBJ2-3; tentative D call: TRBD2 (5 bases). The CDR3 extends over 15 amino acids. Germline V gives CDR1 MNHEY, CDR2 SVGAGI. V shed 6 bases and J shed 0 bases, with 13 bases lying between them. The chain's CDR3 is CASRLGLASTDTQYF. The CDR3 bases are TGTGCCAGCAGATTAGGACTCGCTAGCACAGATACGCAGTATTTT.

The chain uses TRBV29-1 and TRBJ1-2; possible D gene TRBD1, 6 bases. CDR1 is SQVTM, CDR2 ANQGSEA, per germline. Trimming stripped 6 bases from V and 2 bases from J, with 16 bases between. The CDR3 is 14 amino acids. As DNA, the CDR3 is TGCAGCGTGGGGGGGGACGGACAGAACTATGGCTACACCTTC. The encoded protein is CSVGGDGQNYGYTF.

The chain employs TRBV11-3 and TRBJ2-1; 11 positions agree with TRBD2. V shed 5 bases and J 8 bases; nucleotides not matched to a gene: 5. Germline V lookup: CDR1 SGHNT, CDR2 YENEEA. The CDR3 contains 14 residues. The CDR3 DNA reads TGTGCCAGCAGCGCGGGGACTAGCGGATATGAGCAGTTCTTC. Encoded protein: CASSAGTSGYEQFF. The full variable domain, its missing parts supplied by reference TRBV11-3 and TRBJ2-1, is EAGVVQSPRYKIIEKKQPVAFWCNPISGHNTLYWYLQNLGQGPELLIRYENEEAVDDSQLPKDRFSAERLKGVDSTLKIQPAELGDSAVYLCASSAGTSGYEQFFGPGTRLTVL.

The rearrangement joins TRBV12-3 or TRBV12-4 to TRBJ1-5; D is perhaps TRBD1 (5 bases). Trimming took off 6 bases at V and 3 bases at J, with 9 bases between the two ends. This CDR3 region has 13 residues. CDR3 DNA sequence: TGTGCCAGCAGCACGACAGTCAATCAGCCCCAGCATTTT. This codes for CASSTTVNQPQHF.

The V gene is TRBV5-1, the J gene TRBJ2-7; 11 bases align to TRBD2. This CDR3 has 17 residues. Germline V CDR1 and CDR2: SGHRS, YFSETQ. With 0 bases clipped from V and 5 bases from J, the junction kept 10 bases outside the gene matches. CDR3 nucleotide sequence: TGCGCCAGCAGCTTGGCCGTTAGCGGGAGGGCGGGGCACGAGCAGTACTTC. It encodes CASSLAVSGRAGHEQYF.

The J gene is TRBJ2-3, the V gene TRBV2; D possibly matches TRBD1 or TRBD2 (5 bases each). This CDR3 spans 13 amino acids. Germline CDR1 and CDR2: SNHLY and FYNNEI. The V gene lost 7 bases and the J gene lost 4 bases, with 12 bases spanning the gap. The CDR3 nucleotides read TGTGCCAGCACTACGGGGCTTCCAGATACGCAGTATTTT. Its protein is CASTTGLPDTQYF.

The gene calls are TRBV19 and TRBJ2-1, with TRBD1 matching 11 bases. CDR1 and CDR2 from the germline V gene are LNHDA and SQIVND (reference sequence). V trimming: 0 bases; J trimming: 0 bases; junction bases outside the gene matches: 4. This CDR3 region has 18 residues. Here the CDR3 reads CASSIDRDRGSSYNEQFF. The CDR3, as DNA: TGTGCCAGTAGTATAGACCGGGACAGGGGGAGCTCCTACAATGAGCAGTTCTTC.

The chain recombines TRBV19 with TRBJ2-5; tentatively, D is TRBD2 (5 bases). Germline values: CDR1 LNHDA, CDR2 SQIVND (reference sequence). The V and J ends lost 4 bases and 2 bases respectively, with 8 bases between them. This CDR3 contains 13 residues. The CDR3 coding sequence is TGTGCCAGTAGTACCGGGGTACAAGAGACCCAGTACTTC. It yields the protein CASSTGVQETQYF.

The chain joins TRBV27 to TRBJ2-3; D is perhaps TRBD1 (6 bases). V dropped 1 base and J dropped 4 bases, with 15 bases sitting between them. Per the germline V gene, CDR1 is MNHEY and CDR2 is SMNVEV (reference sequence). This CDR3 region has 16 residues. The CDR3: CASSLLGAQSPDTQYF. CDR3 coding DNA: TGTGCCAGCAGTTTATTGGGGGCACAGTCCCCAGATACGCAGTATTTT.

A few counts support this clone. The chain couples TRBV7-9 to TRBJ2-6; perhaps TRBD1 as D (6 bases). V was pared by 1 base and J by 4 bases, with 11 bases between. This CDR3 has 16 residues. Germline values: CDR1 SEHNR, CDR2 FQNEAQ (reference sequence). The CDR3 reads CASSLVTGFGANVLTF. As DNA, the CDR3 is TGTGCCAGCAGCTTAGTTACAGGGTTCGGGGCCAACGTCCTGACTTTC.

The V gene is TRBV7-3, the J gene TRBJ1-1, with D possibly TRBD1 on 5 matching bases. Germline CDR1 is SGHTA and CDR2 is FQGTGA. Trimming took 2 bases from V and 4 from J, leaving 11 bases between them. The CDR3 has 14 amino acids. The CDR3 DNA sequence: TGTGCCAGCAGCTTATTTGGGGGAGGCACTGAAGCTTTCTTT. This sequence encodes CASSLFGGGTEAFF.

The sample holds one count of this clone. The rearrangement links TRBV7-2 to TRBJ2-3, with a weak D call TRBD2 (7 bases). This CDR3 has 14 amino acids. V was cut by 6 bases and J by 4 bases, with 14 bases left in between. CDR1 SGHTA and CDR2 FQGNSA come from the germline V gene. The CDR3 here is CASRRGGRADTQYF. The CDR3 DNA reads TGTGCCAGCAGGAGGGGGGGGCGTGCAGATACGCAGTATTTT.

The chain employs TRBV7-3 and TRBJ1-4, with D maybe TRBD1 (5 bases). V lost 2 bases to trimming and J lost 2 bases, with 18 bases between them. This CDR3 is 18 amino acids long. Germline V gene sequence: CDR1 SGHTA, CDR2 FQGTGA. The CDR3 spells CASSLFYFAGATNEKLFF. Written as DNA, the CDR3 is TGTGCCAGCAGCTTATTTTACTTTGCTGGGGCGACTAATGAAAAACTGTTTTTT. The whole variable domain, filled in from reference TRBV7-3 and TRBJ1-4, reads GAGVSQTPSNKVTEKGKYVELRCDPISGHTALYWYRQSLGQGPEFLIYFQGTGAADDSGLPNDRFFAVRPEGSVSTLKIQRTERGDSAVYLCASSLFYFAGATNEKLFFGSGTQLSVL.

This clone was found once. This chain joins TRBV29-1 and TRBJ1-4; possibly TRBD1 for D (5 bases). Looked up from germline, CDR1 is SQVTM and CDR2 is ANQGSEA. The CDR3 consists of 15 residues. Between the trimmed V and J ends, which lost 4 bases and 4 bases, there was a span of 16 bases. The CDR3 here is CSVAIPVGLNEKLFF. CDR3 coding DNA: TGCAGCGTTGCTATACCTGTGGGACTTAATGAAAAACTGTTTTTT.

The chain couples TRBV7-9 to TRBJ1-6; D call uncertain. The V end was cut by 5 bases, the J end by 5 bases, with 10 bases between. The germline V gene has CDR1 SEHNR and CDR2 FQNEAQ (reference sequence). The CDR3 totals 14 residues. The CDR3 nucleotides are TGTGCCAGCAGCCTGGGCCCCGATAATTCACCCCTCCACTTT. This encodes CASSLGPDNSPLHF.

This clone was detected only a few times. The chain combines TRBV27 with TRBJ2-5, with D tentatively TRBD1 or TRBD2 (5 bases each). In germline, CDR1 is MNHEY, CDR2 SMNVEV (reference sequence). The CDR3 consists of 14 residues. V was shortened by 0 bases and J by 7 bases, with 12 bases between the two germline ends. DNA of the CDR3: TGTGCCAGCAGTTTATCACGGGGCCGGGGGACCCAGTACTTC. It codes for CASSLSRGRGTQYF.

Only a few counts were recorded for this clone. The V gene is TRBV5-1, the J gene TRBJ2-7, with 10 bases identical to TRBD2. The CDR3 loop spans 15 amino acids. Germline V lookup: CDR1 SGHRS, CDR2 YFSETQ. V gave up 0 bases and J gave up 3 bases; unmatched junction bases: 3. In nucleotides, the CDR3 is TGCGCCAGCAGCTTGGGAGCTAGCGGGAGCTACGAGCAGTACTTC. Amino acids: CASSLGASGSYEQYF.

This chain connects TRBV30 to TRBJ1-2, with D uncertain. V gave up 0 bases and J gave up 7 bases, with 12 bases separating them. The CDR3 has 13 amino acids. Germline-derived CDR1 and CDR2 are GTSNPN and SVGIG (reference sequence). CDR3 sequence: CAWSVGGWGGYTF. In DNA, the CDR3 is TGTGCCTGGAGTGTGGGTGGGTGGGGTGGCTACACCTTC.

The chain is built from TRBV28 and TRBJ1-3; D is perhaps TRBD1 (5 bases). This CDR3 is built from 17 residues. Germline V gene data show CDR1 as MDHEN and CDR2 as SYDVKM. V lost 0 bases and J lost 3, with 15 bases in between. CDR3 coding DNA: TGTGCCAGCAGTTTATGGGACACCCCGCTTCTTGGAAACACCATATATTTT. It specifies CASSLWDTPLLGNTIYF.

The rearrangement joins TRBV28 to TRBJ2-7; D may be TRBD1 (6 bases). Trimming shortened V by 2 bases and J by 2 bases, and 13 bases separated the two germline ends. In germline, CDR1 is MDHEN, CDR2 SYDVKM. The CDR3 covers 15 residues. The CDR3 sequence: CASSLGGGLTYEQYF. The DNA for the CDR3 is TGTGCCAGCAGTTTAGGGGGCGGCCTAACCTACGAGCAGTACTTC.

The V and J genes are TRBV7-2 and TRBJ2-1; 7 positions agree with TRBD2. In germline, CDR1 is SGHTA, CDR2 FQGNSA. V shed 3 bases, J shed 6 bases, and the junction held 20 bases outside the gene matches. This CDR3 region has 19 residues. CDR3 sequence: CASSLFGLVTSITSNEQFF. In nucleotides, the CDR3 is TGTGCCAGCAGCTTGTTTGGACTAGTGACATCCATTACCAGCAATGAGCAGTTCTTC.

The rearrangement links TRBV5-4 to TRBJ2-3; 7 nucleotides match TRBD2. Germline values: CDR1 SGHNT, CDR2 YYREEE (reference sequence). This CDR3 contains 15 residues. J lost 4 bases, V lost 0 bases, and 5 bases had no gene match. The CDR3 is CASSLDAGDADTQYF. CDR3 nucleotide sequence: TGTGCCAGCAGCTTGGACGCGGGAGACGCAGATACGCAGTATTTT. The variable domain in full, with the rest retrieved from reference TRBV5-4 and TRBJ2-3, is ETGVTQSPTHLIKTRGQQVTLRCSSQSGHNTVSWYQQALGQGPQFIFQYYREEENGRGNFPPRFSGLQFPNYSSELNVNALELDDSALYLCASSLDAGDADTQYFGPGTRLTVL.